Below are 22 T cell receptor beta chains sequenced from a single sample in a study of Graves' ophthalmopathy and Graves' hyperthyroidism. As the template, RNA transcripts were used to amplify TCR beta CDR3 regions. An initial RT-PCR round employing HTBI primers preceded a second-round multiplex PCR. MiXCR, applied by TCRdb to the multiplex PCR reads, yields one record per CDR3 protein. The data hold some 370,000 distinct CDR3 sequences, with 17% observed a single time. Source material: peripheral blood. Receptors originate from an adult woman with stable Graves' hyperthyroidism.

This chain uses TRBV19 with TRBJ2-4; 7 bases map to TRBD2. Germline V gene sequence: CDR1 LNHDA, CDR2 SQIVND (reference sequence). J was trimmed by 13 bases and V by 5 bases; bases with no gene match: 5. This CDR3 region has 11 residues. CDR3 region: CASSSAGVQYF. Here the CDR3 DNA reads TGTGCCAGTAGTTCGGCGGGAGTACAGTACTTC.

This clonotype was detected many times. The chain joins TRBV27 to TRBJ2-4; D is ambiguous. CDR3 length equals 13 residues. Germline values: CDR1 MNHEY, CDR2 SMNVEV (reference sequence). V lost 6 bases to trimming and J lost 8 bases, with 14 bases between them. The CDR3 loop reads CASRKSRVDIQYF. The CDR3 nucleotides are TGTGCCAGCAGGAAGAGTAGGGTGGACATTCAGTACTTC.

The rearrangement joins TRBV28 to TRBJ2-3, with a tentative D call TRBD2 (6 bases). This CDR3 spans 15 amino acids. The germline gives CDR1 MDHEN, CDR2 SYDVKM. V was shortened by 3 bases and J by 3 bases, with 13 bases between the two germline ends. The CDR3 region is CASSLGGSWTDTQYF. The DNA for the CDR3 is TGTGCCAGCAGTTTGGGGGGAAGTTGGACAGATACGCAGTATTTT.

This clonotype has a count of ten or more. The chain couples TRBV20-1 to TRBJ1-5, with a tentative D call TRBD1 (5 bases). CDR3 length: 14 residues. The V end was cut by 5 bases, the J end by 6 bases, with 17 bases between. Looked up from germline, CDR1 is DFQATT and CDR2 is SNEGSKA (reference sequence). The CDR3 DNA sequence: TGCAGTGCTCAAGACAGAGGAATGGGTCAGCCCCAGCATTTT. Protein sequence: CSAQDRGMGQPQHF.

A remark on this clonotype: One end of the junction is discordant with germline, which a read error may explain. The genes are TRBV28 and TRBJ1-1; 7 bases fit TRBD1. The CDR3 sequence is 12 residues long. Germline-derived CDR1 and CDR2 are MDHEN and SYDVKM. CDR3 residues: CASSSGGAESFF. The CDR3 bases are TGTGCCAGCAGTTCAGGGGGTGCTGAATCTTTCTTT. The variable domain in full, completed from reference TRBV28 and TRBJ1-1, reads DVKVTQSSRYLVKRTGEKVFLECVQDMDHENMFWYRQDPGLGLRLIYFSYDVKMKEKGDIPEGYSVSREKKERFSLILESASTNQTSMYLCASSSGGAESFFGQGTRLTVV.

This clonotype was counted many times. J is TRBJ2-5 and V is TRBV24-1; no clear D gene. V was cut by 3 bases and J by 2 bases, with 12 bases left in between. The germline gives CDR1 KGHDR, CDR2 SFDVKD. The CDR3 runs to 15 residues. CDR3 region: CATSDPRLLQETQYF. The DNA for the CDR3 is TGTGCCACCAGTGATCCTCGTCTGCTGCAAGAGACCCAGTACTTC.

The sample holds many counts of this clonotype. The J gene is TRBJ2-5, the V gene TRBV12-3 or TRBV12-4, with D unclear. The CDR3 has 14 amino acids. Trimming took off 6 bases at V and 5 bases at J, with 16 bases between the two ends. The DNA of the CDR3 is TGTGCCAGCAGCTTGGATAGCCTACTTGAGACCCAGTACTTC. This sequence encodes CASSLDSLLETQYF.

This clonotype was seen repeatedly, ten times or more. The chain joins TRBV19 to TRBJ2-5, with 8 positions matching TRBD2. Germline values: CDR1 LNHDA, CDR2 SQIVND (reference sequence). J was trimmed by 5 bases and V by 4 bases; bases with no gene match: 6. This CDR3 contains 14 residues. CDR3 residues: CASSKPGLEETQYF. In DNA, the CDR3 is TGTGCCAGTAGTAAACCGGGACTAGAGGAGACCCAGTACTTC. The variable domain in full, with the rest retrieved from reference TRBV19 and TRBJ2-5, is DGGITQSPKYLFRKEGQNVTLSCEQNLNHDAMYWYRQDPGQGLRLIYYSQIVNDFQKGDIAEGYSVSREKKESFPLTVTSAQKNPTAFYLCASSKPGLEETQYFGPGTRLLVL.

This clonotype was detected ten times or more. The chain joins TRBV29-1 to TRBJ2-5; D call uncertain. The V end was cut by 4 bases, the J end by 5 bases, with 5 bases between. The CDR3 has 10 amino acids. CDR1 and CDR2 from the germline V gene are SQVTM and ANQGSEA. DNA for the CDR3: TGCAGCGTTGTTGGTGAGACCCAGTACTTC. Its protein is CSVVGETQYF.

In its sample, this clonotype was seen many times. The V call is TRBV4-1, the J call TRBJ2-7; 8 bases map to TRBD2. Per germline, CDR1 MGHRA and CDR2 YSYEKL. CDR3 size: 14 residues. After removal of 2 bases from V and 5 bases from J, the junction contained 5 bases not matched to a gene. The CDR3 bases are TGCGCCAGCAGCCAAAACGGGGGGGCGGACGAGCAGTACTTC. This encodes CASSQNGGADEQYF.

This clonotype was counted only a few times. The chain is built from TRBV9 and TRBJ2-7, with 9 bases that match TRBD2. Losses at the gene ends were 0 bases for V and 4 bases for J; bases not matched to a gene: 5. The CDR3 runs to 15 residues. Germline-derived CDR1 and CDR2 are SGDLS and YYNGEE. This CDR3 is CASSVEGGRAYEQYF. For the CDR3, the DNA is TGTGCCAGCAGCGTAGAAGGCGGGAGGGCATACGAGCAGTACTTC.

This clonotype appeared many times. The chain is built from TRBV5-1 and TRBJ2-5; D is uncertain. CDR1 and CDR2 from the germline V gene are SGHRS and YFSETQ. This CDR3 spans 13 amino acids. Trimming shortened V by 4 bases and J by 4 bases, and 11 bases separated the two germline ends. The CDR3 protein is CASSLPSGETQYF. CDR3 DNA: TGCGCCAGCAGCCTACCTTCTGGAGAGACCCAGTACTTC.

This clonotype was found many times. The chain links TRBV11-2 to TRBJ1-1; TRBD1 matches at 7 bases. CDR1 SGHAT and CDR2 FQNNGV come from the germline V gene. The CDR3 totals 13 residues. The V gene end was trimmed by 5 bases and the J gene end by 5 bases; junction bases not matched to a gene: 5. The CDR3: CASSKQGFTEAFF. CDR3 sequence (DNA): TGTGCCAGCAGCAAACAGGGGTTTACTGAAGCTTTCTTT.

Relative to its sample, this clonotype is medium-sized. V gene TRBV4-2 combines with J gene TRBJ2-5; D is unclear. Trimming pared 0 bases from V and 5 bases from J, leaving 13 bases between. Germline V gives CDR1 LGHNA, CDR2 YNFKEQ. The CDR3 has 15 amino acids. The CDR3: CASSQEIQVGETQYF. The CDR3 DNA is TGTGCCAGCAGCCAAGAGATTCAAGTTGGGGAGACCCAGTACTTC.

At least ten counts were recorded for this clonotype. The chain joins TRBV7-9 to TRBJ2-5, with D possibly being TRBD2 (5 bases). This CDR3 is built from 14 residues. Germline CDR1 SEHNR, CDR2 FQNEAQ (reference sequence). V was cut by 5 bases and J by 4 bases, with 14 bases left in between. The CDR3 sequence is CASSPGSSRETQYF. DNA of the CDR3: TGTGCCAGCAGCCCGGGGAGTTCGAGAGAGACCCAGTACTTC.

This clonotype was observed many times. The V gene is TRBV29-1, the J gene TRBJ2-7; 7 positions match TRBD1. The CDR3 has 13 residues. V trimming: 3 bases; J trimming: 4 bases; junction bases outside the gene matches: 6. Germline V gives CDR1 SQVTM, CDR2 ANQGSEA. CDR3 sequence reads: CSVEQGERYEQYF. The DNA for the CDR3 is TGCAGCGTTGAGCAGGGGGAGAGGTACGAGCAGTACTTC.

This clonotype was detected many times. This chain links TRBV28 with TRBJ1-6; D not resolved. The V gene's germline CDR1 is MDHEN and CDR2 SYDVKM. The CDR3 is 14 residues long. The germline V and J ends were trimmed by 5 bases and 6 bases, with 11 bases remaining between them. Here the CDR3 reads CASSASGPNSPLHF. In DNA, the CDR3 is TGTGCCAGCAGTGCGTCGGGCCCTAATTCACCCCTCCACTTT.

The sample holds many counts of this clonotype. The V and J genes are TRBV20-1 and TRBJ1-2; 7 bases agree with TRBD1. The V and J ends lost 5 bases and 5 bases, in that order; junction bases with no gene match: 14. The CDR3 extends over 15 amino acids. The germline V gene has CDR1 DFQATT and CDR2 SNEGSKA (reference sequence). The CDR3 reads CSAPRGEGAGYGYTF. The DNA of the CDR3 is TGCAGTGCTCCCCGGGGGGAGGGGGCTGGTTATGGCTACACCTTC.

Turning to this clonotype: A much more abundant neighbour one base away suggests this may be a read error. This chain links TRBV15 with TRBJ2-7, with 7 bases that match TRBD1. Germline trimming cut 4 bases from V and 12 bases from J; bases unmatched to any gene: 18. The CDR3 contains 15 residues. Germline CDR1 reads LNHNV; CDR2 reads YYDKDF (reference sequence). The CDR3 DNA sequence: TGTGCCACCAGCAAGGGACAGTCTACCTCCTACGGGCGGTACTTC. Its protein product is CATSKGQSTSYGRYF.

This clonotype was detected ten times or more. The chain combines TRBV27 with TRBJ1-6; 9 nucleotides match TRBD1. The junction had 6 bases not matched to a gene; V was cut back by 3 bases and J by 9 bases. Germline assignment: CDR1 MNHEY and CDR2 SMNVEV (reference sequence). The CDR3 has 15 residues. The CDR3 loop is CASSFEGQGVSPLHF. The DNA for the CDR3 is TGTGCCAGCAGTTTCGAGGGACAGGGTGTTTCACCCCTCCACTTT.

The table lists this clonotype with many counts. The V gene is TRBV27, the J gene TRBJ1-1; TRBD1 is a possible D gene (5 bases). The CDR3 is made up of 13 amino acids. The germline V gene encodes CDR1 MNHEY and CDR2 SMNVEV (reference sequence). Trimming cost V 2 bases and J 6 bases, with 10 bases left between them. Here the CDR3 reads CASSLGRAPEAFF. CDR3 bases: TGTGCCAGCAGTTTAGGCAGGGCCCCTGAAGCTTTCTTT.

Remarks on this clonotype: A much larger clone differs from this one at a single base, so this may be a read error. This chain uses TRBV5-1 with TRBJ2-2; 7 bases line up with TRBD1. Looked up from germline, CDR1 is SGHRS and CDR2 is YFSETQ. This CDR3 is built from 14 residues. CDR3 sequence: CASSVIGGTGELCF. CDR3 in DNA: TGCGCCAGCAGCGTGATAGGGGGCACCGGGGAGCTGTGTTTT.